The present T cell receptor (beta chain) was sequenced within a study of blood T cell repertoires in COVID-19. Study details: The study drew acute and convalescent COVID-19 samples from the United States, Italy and Spain. The cDNA or gDNA used as material had been derived from T cells, B-cell-depleted T cells, or PBMCs.

Under the authors' procedure: Reference gene primer amplification yielded estimated nucleated cell counts. Assay used: immunoSEQ multiplex PCR; TCRdb lists only in-frame clones, some missing. V, J and clone size are taken as reported in that table, and D and trimming were inferred from the DNA itself. Among about 270,000 clones listed, 81% were seen once. Germline V gene sequence: CDR1 MRHNA, CDR2 SNTAGT. Trimming removed 2 bases from V and 2 bases from J, with 24 bases in between. The CDR3 sequence is 19 residues long. The receptor was isolated from a woman aged 60-75 years with active or convalescent COVID-19. Sequenced: peripheral blood. This chain links TRBV6-4 with TRBJ1-2; D possibly corresponds to TRBD1 (6 bases). CDR3 protein: CASSDPPRGKKGGNYGYTF. For the CDR3, the DNA is TGTGCCAGCAGTGACCCACCCCGGGGTAAAAAGGGGGGGAACTATGGCTACACCTTC.